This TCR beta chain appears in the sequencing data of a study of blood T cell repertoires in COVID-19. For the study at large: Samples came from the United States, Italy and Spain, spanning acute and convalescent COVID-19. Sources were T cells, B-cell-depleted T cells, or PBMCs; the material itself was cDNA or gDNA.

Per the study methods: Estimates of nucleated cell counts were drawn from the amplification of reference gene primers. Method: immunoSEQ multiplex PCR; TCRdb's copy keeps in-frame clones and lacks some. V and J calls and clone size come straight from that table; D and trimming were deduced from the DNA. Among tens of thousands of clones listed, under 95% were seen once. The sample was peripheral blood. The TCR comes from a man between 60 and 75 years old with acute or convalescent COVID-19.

This CDR3 reads CAIRPGLAGDEQFF. In nucleotides, the CDR3 is TGTGCCATCCGCCCGGGACTAGCGGGAGACGAGCAGTTCTTC. V usage is TRBV27 and J usage is TRBJ2-1; 14 positions match TRBD2. The CDR3 runs to 14 residues. V shed 10 bases, J shed 10 bases, and the junction held 9 bases outside the gene matches. Germline V gene sequence: CDR1 MNHEY, CDR2 SMNVEV (reference sequence).